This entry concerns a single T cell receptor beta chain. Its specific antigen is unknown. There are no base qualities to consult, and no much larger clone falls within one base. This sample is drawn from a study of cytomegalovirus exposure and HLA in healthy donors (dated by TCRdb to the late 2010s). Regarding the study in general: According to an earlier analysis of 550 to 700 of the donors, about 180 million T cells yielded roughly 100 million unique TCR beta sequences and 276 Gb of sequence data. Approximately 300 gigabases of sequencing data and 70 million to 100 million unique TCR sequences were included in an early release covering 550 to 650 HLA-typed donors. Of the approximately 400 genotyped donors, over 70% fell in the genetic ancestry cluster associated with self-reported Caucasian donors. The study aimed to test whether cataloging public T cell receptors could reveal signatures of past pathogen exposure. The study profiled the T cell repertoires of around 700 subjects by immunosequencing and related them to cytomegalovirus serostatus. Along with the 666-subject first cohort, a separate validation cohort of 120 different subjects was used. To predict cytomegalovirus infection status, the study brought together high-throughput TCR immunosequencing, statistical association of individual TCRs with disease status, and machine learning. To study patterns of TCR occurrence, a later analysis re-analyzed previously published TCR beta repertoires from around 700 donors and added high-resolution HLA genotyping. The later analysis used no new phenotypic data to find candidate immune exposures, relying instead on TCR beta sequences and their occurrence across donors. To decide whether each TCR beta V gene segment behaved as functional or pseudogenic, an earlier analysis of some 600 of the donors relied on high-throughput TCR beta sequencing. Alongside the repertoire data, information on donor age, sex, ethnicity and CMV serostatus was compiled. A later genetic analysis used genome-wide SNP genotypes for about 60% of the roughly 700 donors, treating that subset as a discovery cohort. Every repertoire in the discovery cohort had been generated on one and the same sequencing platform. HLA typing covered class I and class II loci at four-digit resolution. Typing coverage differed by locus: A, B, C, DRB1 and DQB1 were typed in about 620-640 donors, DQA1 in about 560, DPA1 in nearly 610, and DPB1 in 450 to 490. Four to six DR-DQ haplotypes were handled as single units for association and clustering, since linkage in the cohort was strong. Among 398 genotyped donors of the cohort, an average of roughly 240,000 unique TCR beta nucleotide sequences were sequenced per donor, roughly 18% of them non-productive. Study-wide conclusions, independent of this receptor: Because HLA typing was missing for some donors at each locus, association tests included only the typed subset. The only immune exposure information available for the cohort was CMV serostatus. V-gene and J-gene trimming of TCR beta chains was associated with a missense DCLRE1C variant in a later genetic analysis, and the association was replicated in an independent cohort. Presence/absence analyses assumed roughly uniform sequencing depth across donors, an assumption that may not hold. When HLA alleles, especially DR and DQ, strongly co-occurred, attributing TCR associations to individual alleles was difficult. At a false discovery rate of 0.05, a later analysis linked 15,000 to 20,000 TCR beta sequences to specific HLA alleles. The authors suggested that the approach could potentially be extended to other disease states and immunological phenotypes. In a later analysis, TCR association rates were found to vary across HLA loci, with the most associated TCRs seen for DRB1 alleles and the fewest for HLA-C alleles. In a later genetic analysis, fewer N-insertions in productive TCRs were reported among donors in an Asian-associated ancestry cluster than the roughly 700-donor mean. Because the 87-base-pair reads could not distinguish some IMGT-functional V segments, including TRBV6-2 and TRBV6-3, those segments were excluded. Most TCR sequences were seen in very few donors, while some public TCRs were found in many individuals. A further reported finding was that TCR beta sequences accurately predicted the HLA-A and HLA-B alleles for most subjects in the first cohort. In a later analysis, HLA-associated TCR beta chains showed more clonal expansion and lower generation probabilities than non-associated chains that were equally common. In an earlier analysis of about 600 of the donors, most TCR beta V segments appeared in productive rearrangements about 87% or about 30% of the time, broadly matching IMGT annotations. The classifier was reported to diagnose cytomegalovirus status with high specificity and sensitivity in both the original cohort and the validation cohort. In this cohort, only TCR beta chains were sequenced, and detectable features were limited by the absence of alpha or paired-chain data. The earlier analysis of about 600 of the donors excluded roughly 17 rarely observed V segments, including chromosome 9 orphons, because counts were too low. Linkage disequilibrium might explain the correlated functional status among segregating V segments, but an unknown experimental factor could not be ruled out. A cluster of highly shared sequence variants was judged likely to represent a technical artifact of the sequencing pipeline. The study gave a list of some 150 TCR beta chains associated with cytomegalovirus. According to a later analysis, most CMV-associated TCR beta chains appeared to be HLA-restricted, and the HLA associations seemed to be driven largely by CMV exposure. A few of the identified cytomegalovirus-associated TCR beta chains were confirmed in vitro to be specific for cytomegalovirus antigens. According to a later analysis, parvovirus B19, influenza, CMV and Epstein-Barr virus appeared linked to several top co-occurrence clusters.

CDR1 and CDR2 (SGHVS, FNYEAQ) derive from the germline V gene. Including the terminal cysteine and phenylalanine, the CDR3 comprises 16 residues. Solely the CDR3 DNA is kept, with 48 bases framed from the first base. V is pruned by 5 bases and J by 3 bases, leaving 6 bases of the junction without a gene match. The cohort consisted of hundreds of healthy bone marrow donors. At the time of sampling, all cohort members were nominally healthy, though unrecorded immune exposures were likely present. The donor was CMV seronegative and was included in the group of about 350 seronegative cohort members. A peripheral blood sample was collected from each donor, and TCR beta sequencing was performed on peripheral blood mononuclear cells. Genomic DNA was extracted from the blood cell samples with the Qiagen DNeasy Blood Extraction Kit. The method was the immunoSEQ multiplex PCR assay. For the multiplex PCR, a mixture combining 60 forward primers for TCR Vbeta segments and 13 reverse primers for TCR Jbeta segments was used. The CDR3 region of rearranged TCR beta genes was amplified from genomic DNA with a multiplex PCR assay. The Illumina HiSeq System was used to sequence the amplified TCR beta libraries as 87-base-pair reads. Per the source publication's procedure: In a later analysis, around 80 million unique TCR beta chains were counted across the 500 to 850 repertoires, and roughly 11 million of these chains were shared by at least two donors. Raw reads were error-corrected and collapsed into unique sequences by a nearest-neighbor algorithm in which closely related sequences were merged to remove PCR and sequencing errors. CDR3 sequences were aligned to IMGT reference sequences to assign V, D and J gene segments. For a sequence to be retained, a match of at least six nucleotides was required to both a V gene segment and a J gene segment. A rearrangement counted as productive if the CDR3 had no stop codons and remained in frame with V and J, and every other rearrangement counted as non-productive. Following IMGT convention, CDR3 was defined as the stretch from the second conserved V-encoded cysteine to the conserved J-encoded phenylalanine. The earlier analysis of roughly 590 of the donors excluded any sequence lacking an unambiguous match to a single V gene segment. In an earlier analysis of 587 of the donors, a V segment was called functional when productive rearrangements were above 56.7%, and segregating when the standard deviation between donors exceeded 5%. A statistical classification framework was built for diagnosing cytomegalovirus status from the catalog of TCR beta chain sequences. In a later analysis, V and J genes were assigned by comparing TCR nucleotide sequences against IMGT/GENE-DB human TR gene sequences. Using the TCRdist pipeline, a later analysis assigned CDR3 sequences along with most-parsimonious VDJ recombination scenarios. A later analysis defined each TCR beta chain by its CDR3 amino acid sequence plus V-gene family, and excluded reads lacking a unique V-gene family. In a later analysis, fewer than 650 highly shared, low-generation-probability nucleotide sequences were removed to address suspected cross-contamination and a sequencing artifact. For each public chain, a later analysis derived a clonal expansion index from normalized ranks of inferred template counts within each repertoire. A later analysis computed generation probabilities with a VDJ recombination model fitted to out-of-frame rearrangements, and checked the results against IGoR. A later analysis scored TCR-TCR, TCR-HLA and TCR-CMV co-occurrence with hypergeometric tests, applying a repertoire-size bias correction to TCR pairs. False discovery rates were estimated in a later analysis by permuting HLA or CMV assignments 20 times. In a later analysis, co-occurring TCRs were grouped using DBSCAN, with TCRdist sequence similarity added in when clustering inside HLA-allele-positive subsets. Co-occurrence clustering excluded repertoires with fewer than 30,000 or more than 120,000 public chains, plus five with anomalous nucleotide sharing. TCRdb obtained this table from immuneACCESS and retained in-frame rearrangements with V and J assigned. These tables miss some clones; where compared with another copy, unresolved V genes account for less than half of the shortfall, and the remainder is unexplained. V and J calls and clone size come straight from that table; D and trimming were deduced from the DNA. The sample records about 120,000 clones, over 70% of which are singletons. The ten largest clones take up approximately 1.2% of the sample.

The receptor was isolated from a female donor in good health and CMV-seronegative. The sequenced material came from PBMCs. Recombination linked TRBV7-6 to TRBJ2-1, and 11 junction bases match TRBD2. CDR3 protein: CASSRGTSGIYNEQFF. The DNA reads TGTGCCAGCAGCAGAGGGACTAGCGGCATCTACAATGAGCAGTTCTTC.